Below, 30 T cell receptor beta chains from the same sample are listed, as sequenced in a study of T-cell reconstitution after alpha-beta-depleted transplantation in children. During its preparation, the TCRbeta library received unique molecular identifiers. TCRdb called the PCR reads again in MiXCR, with one record for every CDR3 protein. The table lists about 260,000 distinct CDR3 sequences, 7.5% to 9.5% of them singletons. The specimen was PBMCs, mostly from graft donor cells, collected 180 days after TCRalphabeta/CD19-depleted stem cell transplant. The source is a male patient aged 10-17 years who had a stem cell transplant for acute lymphoblastic leukemia, so the T cells may come from the graft donor.

Ten or more counts support this clonotype. The V gene is TRBV5-1, the J gene TRBJ2-2; no firm D call. Trimming took 0 bases from V and 6 from J, leaving 9 bases between them. Germline lookup yields CDR1 SGHRS and CDR2 YFSETQ. CDR3 length equals 14 residues. The CDR3 loop reads CASSLGVLSGELFF. In DNA, the CDR3 is TGCGCCAGCAGCTTGGGGGTCCTCTCCGGGGAGCTGTTTTTT.

This clonotype has ten or more counts. The chain combines TRBV18 with TRBJ2-7, with 7 bases identical to TRBD1. Germline lookup yields CDR1 KGHSH and CDR2 LQKENI. The V and J ends lost 3 bases and 0 bases, in that order; junction bases with no gene match: 11. The CDR3 length is 17 residues. Written as DNA, the CDR3 is TGTGCCAGCTCACCTTTGTGGACAGGCCTTTACTCCTACGAGCAGTACTTC. This codes for CASSPLWTGLYSYEQYF.

This clonotype was seen repeatedly, ten times or more. V is TRBV7-9 and J is TRBJ2-5; D is tentatively TRBD1 or TRBD2 (5 bases each). This CDR3 has 13 residues. V shed 5 bases and J shed 4 bases, with 11 bases lying between them. Germline-derived CDR1 and CDR2 are SEHNR and FQNEAQ (reference sequence). CDR3 sequence (DNA): TGTGCCAGCAGCCCCGGGACCGCAGAGACCCAGTACTTC. It specifies CASSPGTAETQYF.

Ten or more counts support this clonotype. The genes are TRBV5-1 and TRBJ2-7, with 8 bases identical to TRBD1. CDR1 and CDR2 (germline): SGHRS, YFSETQ. Trimming took 0 bases from V and 2 from J; bases not matched to a gene: 7. This CDR3 region has 16 residues. CDR3 bases: TGCGCCAGCAGCTTGGGGACCGGACAGGGTACCTACGAGCAGTACTTC. Amino acids: CASSLGTGQGTYEQYF.

This clonotype was counted ten times or more. The gene calls are TRBV6-2 or TRBV6-3 and TRBJ1-2; 7 nucleotides match TRBD1. Germline CDR1 is MNHEY and CDR2 is SVGEGT. The CDR3 runs 17 residues. J lost 8 bases, V lost 0 bases, and 15 bases had no gene match. CDR3 DNA sequence: TGTGCCAGCAGTTACTCGACACAGGGGCTCAGGGAAGACGGCTACACCTTC. Translating gives CASSYSTQGLREDGYTF.

This clonotype has only a few counts. The V gene is TRBV28, the J gene TRBJ2-7; maybe TRBD1 (5 bases). Trimming left V 7 bases short and J 5 bases short, with 18 bases between. CDR1 is MDHEN and CDR2 is SYDVKM in the germline V gene. The CDR3 is 14 amino acids. CDR3 loop: CASNLVDSKDEQYF. The CDR3 nucleotides read TGTGCCAGCAACCTGGTTGACAGCAAGGACGAGCAGTACTTC.

This clonotype was counted many times. The rearrangement uses TRBV19 and TRBJ1-6; 7 bases map to TRBD1. Germline V gene data show CDR1 as LNHDA and CDR2 as SQIVND (reference sequence). Germline trimming cut 3 bases from V and 8 bases from J; bases unmatched to any gene: 7. This CDR3 comprises 15 residues. The CDR3, as DNA: TGTGCCAGTAGTATCTGGGACAGTCAGGATTCACCCCTCCACTTT. Protein: CASSIWDSQDSPLHF.

There are many counts of this clonotype. This clone may be a read error of a much larger clone one base away. The rearrangement links TRBV7-8 to TRBJ1-4; no clear D. CDR1 is SGHVS and CDR2 is FQNEAQ in the germline V gene. V was pared by 3 bases and J by 6 bases, with 14 bases between. There are 15 residues in the CDR3. This CDR3 reads CASSLEWSNHEKLFF. The CDR3 DNA reads as TGTGCCAGCAGCTTGGAATGGTCTAATCATGAAAAACTGTTTTTT.

This clonotype was observed many times. The chain carries TRBV7-8 and TRBJ2-3, with 8 positions matching TRBD2. The germline V gene encodes CDR1 SGHVS and CDR2 FQNEAQ. The CDR3 runs to 15 residues. V dropped 4 bases and J dropped 3; count of bases not matched to a gene: 6. CDR3 residues: CASSYDSGETDTQYF. CDR3 in DNA: TGTGCCAGCAGCTATGATAGCGGGGAAACAGATACGCAGTATTTT.

In this sample, this clonotype turned up many times. The J gene is TRBJ1-1, the V gene TRBV4-3, with a weak D call TRBD1 (5 bases). V was trimmed by 6 bases and J by 1 base, leaving 9 bases between them. The CDR3 runs to 13 residues. Germline V gene lookup returns CDR1 LGHNA and CDR2 YSLEER. The CDR3 protein is CASRPTGNTEAFF. The CDR3 coding sequence is TGCGCCAGCAGGCCTACAGGGAACACTGAAGCTTTCTTT.

In its sample, this clonotype was seen many times. The rearrangement joins TRBV27 to TRBJ2-2, with unresolved D. The length of the CDR3 is 16 residues. From germline, CDR1 is MNHEY and CDR2 SMNVEV (reference sequence). V was pared by 4 bases and J by 5 bases, with 17 bases between. CDR3 coding DNA: TGTGCCAGCAGTTCCGGCGGCCGGAGTAGGACCGGGGAGCTGTTTTTT. Translating it yields CASSSGGRSRTGELFF.

A note on this clonotype: A much larger clone lies one base from this, so it may be a read error. This rearrangement joins TRBV7-3 to TRBJ2-4; 8 nucleotides match TRBD2. Germline CDR1 SGHTA, CDR2 FQGTGA. The CDR3 totals 16 residues. The CDR3 loop reads CASSHTGGQGGNIRYF. The CDR3 DNA reads TGTGCCAGCAGCCACACGGGGGGGCAGGGTGGAAACATTCGGTACTTC.

The table lists this clonotype with many counts. The V gene is TRBV12-3 or TRBV12-4, the J gene TRBJ2-2; D unclear. The CDR3 has 13 amino acids. V was cut by 2 bases and J by 4 bases, with 5 bases left in between. As DNA, the CDR3 is TGTGCCAGCAGTTTACTGGCCACCGGGGAGCTGTTTTTT. Protein: CASSLLATGELFF.

The rearrangement joins TRBV20-1 to TRBJ2-4; the D gene could be TRBD1 or TRBD2 (5 bases each). The ends were cut back, 4 bases at V and 5 bases at J, with 18 bases in the middle. The V gene's germline CDR1 is DFQATT and CDR2 SNEGSKA (reference sequence). CDR3 length equals 15 residues. CDR3 in DNA: TGCAGTGCTACCGGGAAAGCAGGGACGGAAAACATTCAGTACTTC. Translating it yields CSATGKAGTENIQYF.

This clonotype was counted many times. The rearrangement joins TRBV6-2 or TRBV6-3 to TRBJ1-2, with 9 bases matching TRBD1. Germline lookup yields CDR1 MNHEY and CDR2 SVGEGT. Losses at the gene ends were 6 bases for V and 4 bases for J; bases not matched to a gene: 6. The CDR3 length is 14 residues. The CDR3 DNA reads as TGTGCCAGCAGCCCCCGGGACAGGGCCTATGGCTACACCTTC. This codes for CASSPRDRAYGYTF.

This clonotype appeared many times. This chain uses TRBV20-1 with TRBJ2-7; tentatively, D is TRBD1 or TRBD2 (5 bases each). The V end lost 5 bases, the J end lost 9 bases, and 11 bases lay between the germline ends. The CDR3 covers 10 residues. Germline V CDR1 and CDR2: DFQATT, SNEGSKA (reference sequence). The CDR3 reads CSAGGPTQYF. CDR3 DNA sequence: TGCAGTGCTGGGGGACCGACGCAGTACTTC.

The sample holds many counts of this clonotype. CDR3 nucleotide sequence: TGTGCCAGCACACGGGACGGCGCAGATACGCAGTATTTT. Its translation: CASTRDGADTQYF. This sequence joins TRBV9 and TRBJ2-3; D tentatively reads TRBD1 or TRBD2 (5 bases each). The V gene lost 6 bases and the J gene lost 4 bases, with 12 bases spanning the gap. This CDR3 region has 13 residues. Germline V gene data show CDR1 as SGDLS and CDR2 as YYNGEE.

This chain joins TRBV29-1 and TRBJ2-7, with D perhaps being TRBD1 or TRBD2 (5 bases each). The germline V gene has CDR1 SQVTM and CDR2 ANQGSEA. V lost 5 bases to trimming and J lost 0 bases, with 8 bases between them. This CDR3 contains 12 residues. As DNA, the CDR3 is TGCAGCGTTTGGGGGTACTCCTACGAGCAGTACTTC. Its translation: CSVWGYSYEQYF.

This clonotype was found many times. The chain is built from TRBV20-1 and TRBJ2-1, with a weak D call TRBD2 (5 bases). CDR1 is DFQATT and CDR2 is SNEGSKA in the germline V gene (reference sequence). Trimming removed 1 base at V and 4 bases at J, with 8 bases between. CDR3 length: 13 amino acids. DNA of the CDR3: TGCAGTGCTAGAGGGAGGCGTTACAATGAGCAGTTCTTC. It yields the protein CSARGRRYNEQFF.

This clonotype occurred many times. CDR3 nucleotide sequence: TGTGCCAGCAGTCCCCCTGGGACGCGGGGGACCATATATTTT. It encodes CASSPPGTRGTIYF. This chain links TRBV25-1 with TRBJ1-3; D might be TRBD1 (5 bases). The V and J ends lost 5 bases and 10 bases respectively, with 18 bases between them. The CDR3 loop spans 14 amino acids. Per the germline V gene, CDR1 is MGHDK and CDR2 is SYGVNS.

On this clonotype: A read error is possible here, since a much larger clone lies one base away. The rearrangement joins TRBV2 to TRBJ1-1; a possible D gene is TRBD1 (6 bases). The germline gives CDR1 SNHLY, CDR2 FYNNEI. V lost 0 bases and J 11 bases, leaving 19 bases between the germline ends. CDR3 size: 15 residues. The CDR3 nucleotides are TGTGCCAGCAGTGAAGCATGGGACAAAAGGGGTGACGCTTTCTTT. Residues: CASSEAWDKRGDAFF. The entire variable domain, with the rest obtained from reference TRBV2 and TRBJ1-1, is as follows: EPEVTQTPSHQVTQMGQEVILRCVPISNHLYFYWYRQILGQKVEFLVSFYNNEISEKSEIFDDQFSVERPDGSNFTLKIRSTKLEDSAMYFCASSEAWDKRGDAFFGQGTRLTVV.

This clonotype has at least ten counts. The chain is built from TRBV6-5 and TRBJ1-1; perhaps TRBD1 as D (6 bases). CDR3 length equals 17 residues. The germline V gene encodes CDR1 MNHEY and CDR2 SVGAGI. Between the trimmed V and J ends, which lost 2 bases and 0 bases, there was a span of 16 bases. Here the CDR3 DNA reads TGTGCCAGCAGTTACCAACCTTCAGGGGCCGTGAACACTGAAGCTTTCTTT. Translated, it gives CASSYQPSGAVNTEAFF.

This rearrangement joins TRBV19 to TRBJ2-7; D is unclear. Germline V lookup: CDR1 LNHDA, CDR2 SQIVND (reference sequence). The V end lost 6 bases, the J end lost 3 bases, and 12 bases lay between the germline ends. The CDR3 spans 13 residues. For the CDR3, the DNA is TGTGCCAGTAGCACACAGCTCAACTACGAGCAGTACTTC. It specifies CASSTQLNYEQYF.

The rearrangement uses TRBV23-1 and TRBJ2-3; either TRBD1 or TRBD2 may fit D (6 bases each). TRBV23-1 is given ORF status, its function remaining uncertain. V was shortened by 4 bases and J by 5 bases, with 16 bases between the two germline ends. This CDR3 contains 15 residues. The CDR3 spells CASSPQTRGEDTQYF. The CDR3 bases are TGCGCCAGCAGTCCCCAGACAAGGGGGGAAGATACGCAGTATTTT.

This clonotype has at least ten counts. The chain recombines TRBV29-1 with TRBJ2-2; 9 bases are shared with TRBD1. Germline CDR1 is SQVTM and CDR2 is ANQGSEA. CDR3 length equals 13 residues. V lost 6 bases, J lost 2 bases, and 1 base stayed unmatched. The CDR3, as DNA: TGCAGCGTGGGACAGGGAAACACCGGGGAGCTGTTTTTT. It is translated as CSVGQGNTGELFF.

This clonotype has a count of ten or more. The rearrangement uses TRBV20-1 and TRBJ2-7; no firm D call. The CDR3 contains 16 residues. The V end was cut by 4 bases, the J end by 4 bases, with 23 bases between. Germline loops: CDR1 DFQATT, CDR2 SNEGSKA (reference sequence). The CDR3 region has the DNA TGCAGTGCTAAACCCCCCCTGAAAATGATAGGATACGAGCAGTACTTC. Translated: CSAKPPLKMIGYEQYF.

This clonotype was observed at least ten times. The V and J genes are TRBV18 and TRBJ1-6; D remains unclear. Germline loops: CDR1 KGHSH, CDR2 LQKENI. V was trimmed by 3 bases and J by 6 bases, leaving 15 bases between them. The CDR3 contains 16 residues. Here the CDR3 reads CASSPTTGGTNSPLHF. The CDR3 coding sequence is TGTGCCAGCTCACCTACCACCGGAGGTACTAATTCACCCCTCCACTTT.

This clonotype was observed a few times. The rearrangement links TRBV25-1 to TRBJ2-2, with D hard to call. The CDR3 is made up of 11 amino acids. Germline CDR1 and CDR2: MGHDK and SYGVNS. V dropped 10 bases and J dropped 6 bases, with 9 bases sitting between them. The CDR3 nucleotides read TGTGCCACCAGGTTGTCCGGGGAGCTGTTTTTT. The encoded protein is CATRLSGELFF.

This clonotype has at least ten counts. The chain uses TRBV20-1 and TRBJ1-5; 9 bases are shared with TRBD1. J gave up 6 bases and V 2 bases, and 5 bases lay outside the gene matches. The CDR3 totals 14 residues. Germline-derived CDR1 and CDR2 are DFQATT and SNEGSKA (reference sequence). The CDR3 is CSARPTGGVQPQHF. For the CDR3, the DNA is TGCAGTGCTAGACCGACAGGGGGAGTTCAGCCCCAGCATTTT.

This clonotype was picked up many times. This rearrangement joins TRBV11-1 to TRBJ2-1; weak D call: TRBD2 (5 bases). The ends were cut back, 8 bases at V and 4 bases at J, with 6 bases in the middle. This CDR3 comprises 11 residues. The germline gives CDR1 SGHAT, CDR2 FQDESV (reference sequence). CDR3 in amino acids: CASEGYNEQFF. CDR3 in DNA: TGTGCCAGCGAGGGATACAATGAGCAGTTCTTC.